This T cell receptor (beta chain) came from a study of T cells in Graves' hyperthyroidism and ophthalmopathy. RNA transcripts yielded amplified TCR beta CDR3 regions. The HTBI primer set drove a first-round RT-PCR of the TCR CDR3. TCRdb passed the multiplex PCR reads through MiXCR, listing each CDR3 protein once. The data contain under 250,000 distinct CDR3 sequences, 15% to 20% of them seen just once; the ten biggest clones take up 50%. This clonotype was detected many times. PBMCs were obtained from 10 ml fresh peripheral blood. Sequencing was carried out using blood. This receptor was taken from a middle-aged man with Graves' hyperthyroidism.

The CDR3 protein is CASLGLAGVGEQFF. CDR3 nucleotide sequence: TGTGCCAGTTTGGGACTAGCGGGAGTCGGAGAGCAGTTCTTC. The chain has TRBV6-2 or TRBV6-3 and TRBJ2-1; 14 nucleotides line up with TRBD2. Germline V CDR1 and CDR2: MNHEY, SVGEGT. There are 14 residues in the CDR3. V gave up 9 bases and J gave up 10 bases; unmatched junction bases: 8.